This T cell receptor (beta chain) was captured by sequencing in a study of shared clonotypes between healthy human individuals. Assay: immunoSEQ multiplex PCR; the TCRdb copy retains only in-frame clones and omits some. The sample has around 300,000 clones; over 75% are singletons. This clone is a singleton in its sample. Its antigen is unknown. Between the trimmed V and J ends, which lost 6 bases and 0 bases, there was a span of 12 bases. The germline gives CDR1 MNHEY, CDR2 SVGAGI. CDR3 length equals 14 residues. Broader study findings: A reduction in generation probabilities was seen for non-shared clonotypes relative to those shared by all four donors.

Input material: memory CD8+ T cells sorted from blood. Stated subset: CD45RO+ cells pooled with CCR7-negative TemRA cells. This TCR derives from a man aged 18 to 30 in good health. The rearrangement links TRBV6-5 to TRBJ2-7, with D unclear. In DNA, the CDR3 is TGTGCCAGCAGCACCCAATGGGGCTCCTACGAGCAGTACTTC. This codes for CASSTQWGSYEQYF.